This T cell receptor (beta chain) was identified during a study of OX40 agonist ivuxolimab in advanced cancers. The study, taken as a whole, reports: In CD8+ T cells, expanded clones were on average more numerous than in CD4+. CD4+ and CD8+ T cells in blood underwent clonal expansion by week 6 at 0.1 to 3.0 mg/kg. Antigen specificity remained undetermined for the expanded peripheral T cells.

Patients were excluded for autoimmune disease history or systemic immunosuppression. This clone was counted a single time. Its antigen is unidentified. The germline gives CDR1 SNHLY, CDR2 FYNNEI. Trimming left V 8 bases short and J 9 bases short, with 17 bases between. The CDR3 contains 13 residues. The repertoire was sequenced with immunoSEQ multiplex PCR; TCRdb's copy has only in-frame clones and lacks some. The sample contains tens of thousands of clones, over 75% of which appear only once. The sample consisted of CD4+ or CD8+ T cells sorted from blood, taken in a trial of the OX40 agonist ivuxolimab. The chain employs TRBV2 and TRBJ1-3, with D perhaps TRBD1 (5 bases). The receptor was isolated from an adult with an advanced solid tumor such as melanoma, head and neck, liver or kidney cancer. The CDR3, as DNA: TGTGCCAGCCAACTTGGGACCGGCGGCACCATATATTTT. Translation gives CASQLGTGGTIYF.